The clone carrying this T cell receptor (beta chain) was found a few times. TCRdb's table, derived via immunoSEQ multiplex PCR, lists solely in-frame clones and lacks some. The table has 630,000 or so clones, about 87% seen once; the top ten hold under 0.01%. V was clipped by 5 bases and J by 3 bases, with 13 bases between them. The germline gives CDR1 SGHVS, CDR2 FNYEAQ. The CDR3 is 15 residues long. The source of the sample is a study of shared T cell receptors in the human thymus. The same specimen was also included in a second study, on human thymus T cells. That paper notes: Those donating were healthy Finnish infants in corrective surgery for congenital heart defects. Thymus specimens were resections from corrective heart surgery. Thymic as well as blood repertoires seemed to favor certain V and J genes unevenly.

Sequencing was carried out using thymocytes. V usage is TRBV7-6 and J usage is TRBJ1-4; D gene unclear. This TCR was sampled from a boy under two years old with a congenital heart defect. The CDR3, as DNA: TGTGCCAGCAGCCATCAGGTCTCGCCTAATGAAAAACTGTTTTTT. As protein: CASSHQVSPNEKLFF.